This TCR beta chain appears in the sequencing data of a study of T cells in Graves' hyperthyroidism and ophthalmopathy. This clonotype was counted many times. Clinical symptoms, serum thyroxine, TRAb, thyroid ultrasound and orbital computed tomography informed diagnoses. Germline CDR1 is MNHNS and CDR2 is SASEGT. The CDR3 spans 15 residues. J lost 2 bases, V lost 5 bases, and 8 bases had no gene match. TCR beta CDR3 region amplification was performed from RNA transcripts. The TCR CDR3 was amplified in a first-round RT-PCR using the HTBI primer set. Via MiXCR, TCRdb re-called the multiplex PCR reads, giving one row per CDR3 protein. The profile shows a few hundred thousand distinct CDR3 sequences, approximately 25% of them singletons.

The TCR originated in a man over 45 with Graves' hyperthyroidism. V and J are TRBV6-1 and TRBJ2-7, with TRBD1 matching 8 bases. The material sequenced was blood. The CDR3 nucleotides read TGTGCCAGCAGTTGGACAGGGACACTACCCTACGAGCAGTACTTC. This encodes CASSWTGTLPYEQYF.